This T cell receptor beta chain was observed in a study of blood T cell repertoires in COVID-19 (TCRdb year 2020). For the study in its entirety: Collaborator samples came from the United States, Italy and Spain and covered acute and convalescent phases of COVID-19. The material from the prospective study consisted of cDNA or gDNA derived from T cells, B-cell-depleted T cells, or PBMCs. The dataset comprised deeply sampled blood TCRbeta repertoires from subjects exposed to, actively infected with, or recovered from COVID-19. The repertoires were made available in a free public database intended to serve as a resource for research on the immune response to SARS-CoV-2. Samples were obtained from the ongoing ImmuneRACE study (first 160 participants) and from over 1,000 subjects provided by 6 global collaborators. Sample metadata almost always included a de-identified subject ID, COVID-19 status, age in years and sex. HLA class I and class II types, where available, came from metadata supplied by the sample provider rather than from assay-based typing.

The cysteine opens and the phenylalanine closes a CDR3 of 12 amino acids. Of all the DNA, just the CDR3 is kept, 36 bases in frame from base 1. V is clipped by 4 bases and J by 9 bases, and the sequence between their germline boundaries is 10 bases long. The germline V gene encodes CDR1 SNHLY and CDR2 FYNNEI. Samples from volunteer blood donors who had recovered from COVID-19 were contributed by a second Seattle source. The collaborating institutions used their own protocols to collect whole blood in K2EDTA tubes. For TCRbeta analysis, collaborator samples were shipped as frozen whole blood, as isolated PBMCs, or as DNA extracted from either sample type. TCRbeta CDR3 regions were amplified from genomic DNA using the immunoSEQ Assay, a bias-controlled multiplex PCR. Per the source publication's procedure: The number of nucleated cells in each sample was estimated by amplification of reference gene primers within the assay. To quantify the absolute abundance of each unique TCRbeta CDR3 rearrangement, sequence reads were collapsed and filtered. Productive Simpson clonality was computed per sample as the square root of Simpson's diversity index over productive rearrangements. TCRdb's version of the immuneACCESS table is confined to in-frame rearrangements and falls short of the full clone set. An unresolved V gene accounts for under half of the shortfall where checked; the remainder is of unknown origin. V, J and clone size are taken as reported in that table, and D and trimming were inferred from the DNA itself. Counted in this sample were 220,000 or so clones; around 82% of them appeared once. The ten largest clones take up around 2.7% of the sample.

About this clone itself: The specificity of this receptor is unknown. No clone much larger than this one lies a single base away; base qualities are absent.

The research as a whole found: The amount of clinical and demographic metadata varied by source and participant and was provided uncurated.

This sequence uses TRBV2 and TRBJ2-1, and possibly TRBD2, on 6 matching bases. Sequenced sample: peripheral blood. The TCR sequence derives from a woman younger than 45 who had recovered from COVID-19. The CDR3 has the sequence CASSAAAGEQFF. The DNA is TGTGCCAGCAGTGCGGCAGCGGGTGAGCAGTTCTTC.